What follows are 20 T cell receptor beta chains derived from one specimen sequenced in a study of blood T cell repertoires in COVID-19. TCRdb keeps only in-frame clones here, not all; method: immunoSEQ multiplex PCR. The sample contains about 480,000 clones, roughly 91% of which appear only once. The sample consisted of peripheral blood. The source of these receptors is a woman aged 45 to 65 with COVID-19, enrolled during active disease.

This rearrangement joins TRBV27 to TRBJ1-5; D is unresolved. This CDR3 has 15 residues. CDR1 and CDR2 (germline): MNHEY, SMNVEV (reference sequence). V was clipped by 2 bases and J by 6 bases, with 14 bases between them. This CDR3 reads CASSLAGSLAQPQHF. As DNA, the CDR3 is TGTGCCAGCAGTTTAGCGGGGTCCTTGGCTCAGCCCCAGCATTTT.

J is TRBJ2-3 and V is TRBV2; the D gene is possibly TRBD2 (5 bases). V was shortened by 8 bases and J by 1 base, with 10 bases between the two germline ends. The germline V gene encodes CDR1 SNHLY and CDR2 FYNNEI. The CDR3 spans 13 residues. The CDR3 DNA sequence: TGTGCCAGCGGGGAGCGTCGCACAGATACGCAGTATTTT. Amino acids: CASGERRTDTQYF. Complete variable domain (other parts from reference TRBV2 and TRBJ2-3): EPEVTQTPSHQVTQMGQEVILRCVPISNHLYFYWYRQILGQKVEFLVSFYNNEISEKSEIFDDQFSVERPDGSNFTLKIRSTKLEDSAMYFCASGERRTDTQYFGPGTRLTVL.

The chain uses TRBV6-1 and TRBJ2-3; D unclear. Germline CDR1 is MNHNS and CDR2 is SASEGT. With 2 bases removed from V and 3 bases from J, the gap between germline ends came to 6 bases. The CDR3 length is 13 residues. CDR3 DNA: TGTGCCAGCAGTGAATATCAGACAGATACGCAGTATTTT. It codes for CASSEYQTDTQYF.

The rearrangement uses TRBV11-2 and TRBJ2-2; D not resolved. Per germline, CDR1 SGHAT and CDR2 FQNNGV. The CDR3 covers 12 residues. Trimming left V 1 base short and J 6 bases short, with 3 bases between. Here the CDR3 reads CASSLAAGELFF. The CDR3 region has the DNA TGTGCCAGCAGCTTAGCGGCCGGGGAGCTGTTTTTT.

V and J are TRBV30 and TRBJ1-6; TRBD1 agrees at 9 bases. The J segment lost 7 bases and the V segment lost 1 base, leaving 5 bases of the junction unmatched. Germline V gene lookup returns CDR1 GTSNPN and CDR2 SVGIG (reference sequence). The CDR3 has 15 residues. The CDR3 bases are TGTGCCTGGAGTGCCCTCGGGACAGGGAATTCACCCCTCCACTTT. Its protein is CAWSALGTGNSPLHF.

The chain employs TRBV5-1 and TRBJ2-5, with D tentatively TRBD1 (5 bases). Germline lookup yields CDR1 SGHRS and CDR2 YFSETQ. V was cut by 0 bases and J by 4 bases, with 10 bases left in between. CDR3 size: 14 residues. The DNA for the CDR3 is TGCGCCAGCAGCTTGGAAGGGGCCGGAGAGACCCAGTACTTC. Translation gives CASSLEGAGETQYF.

This chain links TRBV11-2 with TRBJ2-5; a weak D match, TRBD2 (6 bases). V was pared by 2 bases and J by 5 bases, with 12 bases between. The CDR3 is made up of 14 amino acids. CDR1 and CDR2 from the germline V gene are SGHAT and FQNNGV. CDR3 nucleotides: TGTGCCAGCAGCTTAAGGTCGCGGGGCGAGACCCAGTACTTC. Its translation: CASSLRSRGETQYF.

The chain uses TRBV3-1 (or the pseudogene TRBV3-2) and TRBJ1-2; no clear D. Germline V gene data show CDR1 as LGHDT and CDR2 as YNNKEL (reference sequence). V lost 3 bases to trimming and J lost 3 bases, with 14 bases between them. CDR3 size: 15 residues. The CDR3 nucleotides are TGTGCCAGCAGCCAGGTTGCGGAGGATCACTATGGCTACACCTTC. As protein: CASSQVAEDHYGYTF.

This chain links TRBV11-2 with TRBJ2-1, with D unresolved. CDR1 SGHAT and CDR2 FQNNGV come from the germline V gene. This CDR3 is built from 13 residues. The V gene lost 1 base and the J gene lost 4 bases, with 5 bases spanning the gap. The CDR3 DNA reads TGTGCCAGCAGCTTAGTATTGTACAATGAGCAGTTCTTC. This codes for CASSLVLYNEQFF.

The J gene is TRBJ1-6, the V gene TRBV21-1; the table's D call, TRBD1, has no DNA check behind it. TRBV21-1 is annotated as a pseudogene. This CDR3 has 16 residues. The CDR3 DNA follows: TGTGCCAGCAGCAAGGTCAGGGGAAGGCCCTATTCACCCCTCCACTTT. The encoded protein is CASSKVRGRPYSPLHF.

This chain uses TRBV7-9 with TRBJ1-5; weak D call: TRBD1 (5 bases). This CDR3 contains 13 residues. V was cut by 5 bases and J by 6 bases, with 11 bases left in between. Germline V gene sequence: CDR1 SEHNR, CDR2 FQNEAQ (reference sequence). CDR3 coding DNA: TGTGCCAGCAGCCCTTCCGACAGTCAGCCCCAGCATTTT. Amino acid sequence: CASSPSDSQPQHF.

This sequence joins TRBV30 and TRBJ1-2; 7 bases fit TRBD1. The CDR3 is 14 residues long. V lost 1 base, J lost 1 base, and 3 bases stayed unmatched. Germline V CDR1 and CDR2: GTSNPN, SVGIG (reference sequence). The CDR3 DNA reads TGTGCCTGGAGTGAACAGGGGCTTAACTATGGCTACACCTTC. Amino acid sequence: CAWSEQGLNYGYTF.

The chain carries TRBV13 and TRBJ1-2; TRBD1 matches at 7 bases. The junction had 4 bases not matched to a gene; V was cut back by 3 bases and J by 0 bases. CDR3 length: 15 amino acids. Germline V gene data show CDR1 as PRHDT and CDR2 as FYEKMQ (reference sequence). The CDR3 sequence: CASSFVRGPNYGYTF. The CDR3 bases are TGTGCCAGCAGCTTCGTAAGGGGGCCTAACTATGGCTACACCTTC.

For this clone: The same CDR3 arises from other DNA sequences in this sample as well. The chain links TRBV10-3 to TRBJ1-1; no reliable D call. Germline CDR1 is ENHRY and CDR2 is SYGVKD. V lost 2 bases and J lost 0, with 7 bases in between. This CDR3 comprises 14 residues. CDR3 in DNA: TGTGCCATCAGTGAGGGGCAGTTGAACACTGAAGCTTTCTTT. Its translation is CAISEGQLNTEAFF.

The chain is built from TRBV30 and TRBJ1-4; D is unclear. Germline V gene lookup returns CDR1 GTSNPN and CDR2 SVGIG (reference sequence). The V gene lost 8 bases and the J gene lost 6 bases, with 10 bases spanning the gap. The CDR3 extends over 11 amino acids. The CDR3 nucleotides are TGTGCCACCAATTACTATGAAAAACTGTTTTTT. It encodes CATNYYEKLFF.

This clone occurred once. The rearrangement uses TRBV7-3 and TRBJ2-1; 9 nucleotides match TRBD2. The ends lost 5 bases at V and 6 bases at J; junction bases unmatched: 5. Germline-derived CDR1 and CDR2 are SGHTA and FQGTGA. CDR3 length: 14 residues. Here the CDR3 DNA reads TGTGCCAGCAGCCTGACTAGCGGTACCAATGAGCAGTTCTTC. This gives the protein CASSLTSGTNEQFF.

The rearrangement joins TRBV6-4 to TRBJ1-3; maybe TRBD1 (5 bases). The length of the CDR3 is 18 residues. V was clipped by 4 bases and J by 7 bases, with 26 bases between them. CDR1 and CDR2 (germline): MRHNA, SNTAGT. Here the CDR3 DNA reads TGTGCCAGCAGTGTCCTCCTCTCGGACCTTATAGGGGTGAACACCATATATTTT. Translation gives CASSVLLSDLIGVNTIYF.

The genes are TRBV27 and TRBJ2-2; 7 positions agree with TRBD2. After removal of 4 bases from V and 4 bases from J, the junction contained 12 bases not matched to a gene. Per the germline V gene, CDR1 is MNHEY and CDR2 is SMNVEV (reference sequence). The CDR3 sequence is 17 residues long. The CDR3 DNA follows: TGTGCCAGCAGTTGGGGCTGGGGAGGGGAGGGCACCGGGGAGCTGTTTTTT. It yields the protein CASSWGWGGEGTGELFF.

The V and J genes are TRBV19 and TRBJ2-7; D gene unclear. Germline CDR1 and CDR2: LNHDA and SQIVND (reference sequence). The CDR3 runs to 15 residues. The V end lost 2 bases, the J end lost 3 bases, and 14 bases lay between the germline ends. The CDR3 coding sequence is TGTGCCAGTAGTATAAAGGAACCGGGTCGCTACGAGCAGTACTTC. Its translation: CASSIKEPGRYEQYF.

The chain carries TRBV18 and TRBJ1-4; possible D gene TRBD1, 5 bases. With 6 bases removed from V and 5 bases from J, the gap between germline ends came to 13 bases. Germline V lookup: CDR1 KGHSH, CDR2 LQKENI. The CDR3 runs to 14 residues. In DNA, the CDR3 is TGTGCCAGCTCGCCGATAGGGGAAAATGAAAAACTGTTTTTT. Protein: CASSPIGENEKLFF.